Below are 7 T cell receptor beta chains sequenced from a single sample in a study of early T cells in non-severe SARS-CoV-2 infection (dated by TCRdb to about 2021). Library method: 5' RACE. The listed sequencing device is NextSeq 500. In TCRdb, the public reads were trimmed at Q25 with fastp and aligned with MiXCR, with productive beta chains retained. Entries are consolidated by CDR3 protein sequence, retaining the most common genes and DNA. This sample gives under 25,000 distinct CDR3 sequences in total; around 4.2% of them show up just once. The ten top clones hold approximately 7.2% of the sample. The specimen was whole blood. These receptors originate from an adult who was a healthcare worker with PCR-confirmed SARS-CoV-2 infection or an uninfected control (not recorded which).

The chain employs TRBV6-2 or TRBV6-3 and TRBJ2-6; the D is unclear. This CDR3 is built from 17 residues. Per the germline V gene, CDR1 is MNHEY and CDR2 is SVGEGT. V lost 3 bases and J 0 bases, leaving 12 bases between the germline ends. CDR3 nucleotides: TGTGCCAGCAGTTATGGGCCGGTAATCTCTGGGGCCAACGTCCTGACTTTC. This gives the protein CASSYGPVISGANVLTF.

This clonotype came up many times. This rearrangement joins TRBV12-3 or TRBV12-4 to TRBJ1-1; tentatively, D is TRBD1 (6 bases). This CDR3 comprises 11 residues. V lost 7 bases and J 5 bases, leaving 8 bases between the germline ends. DNA for the CDR3: TGTGCCAGCAATACAGGGACTGAAGCTTTCTTT. It yields the protein CASNTGTEAFF.

Many counts were recorded for this clonotype. The chain carries TRBV5-1 and TRBJ2-3, with D perhaps matching TRBD1 (6 bases). Germline V gene sequence: CDR1 SGHRS, CDR2 YFSETQ. Deletions cut 0 bases from V and 2 bases from J, with 13 bases between. CDR3 length: 16 residues. The CDR3 is CASSLVEGQDTDTQYF. The DNA of the CDR3 is TGCGCCAGCAGCTTGGTCGAGGGACAAGACACAGATACGCAGTATTTT.

The V call is TRBV10-1, the J call TRBJ1-1, with D uncertain. V lost 4 bases, J lost 5 bases, and 14 bases lay in between. The CDR3 is made up of 14 amino acids. Germline CDR1 is WNHNN and CDR2 is SYGVQD (reference sequence). The CDR3 protein is CASSGSSGSTEAFF. CDR3 DNA sequence: TGCGCCAGCAGTGGTTCCTCTGGGAGTACTGAAGCTTTCTTT.

This clonotype was counted ten times or more. The rearrangement uses TRBV3-1 and TRBJ2-2; D is perhaps TRBD1 or TRBD2 (5 bases each). Germline CDR1 and CDR2: LGHDT and YNNKEL (reference sequence). This CDR3 contains 13 residues. V shed 4 bases and J shed 5 bases, with 8 bases lying between them. The CDR3 is CASSPWGTGELFF. The CDR3 DNA reads as TGTGCCAGCAGCCCTTGGGGGACCGGGGAGCTGTTTTTT.

This clonotype was recorded many times. The rearrangement links TRBV7-2 to TRBJ1-4; unclear D gene. CDR3 length: 13 residues. V lost 4 bases to trimming and J lost 8 bases, with 11 bases between them. Germline-derived CDR1 and CDR2 are SGHTA and FQGNSA. This chain's CDR3 is CASSSNFAEKLFF. As DNA, the CDR3 is TGTGCCAGCAGCTCCAATTTCGCCGAAAAACTGTTTTTT.

This clonotype was counted only a few times. CDR3 in amino acids: CSATPGSDGDTQYF. The CDR3 coding sequence is TGCAGTGCTACTCCGGGTTCTGATGGGGATACGCAGTATTTT. The rearrangement links TRBV20-1 to TRBJ2-3; no firm D call. The CDR3 loop spans 14 amino acids. Germline CDR1 is DFQATT and CDR2 is SNEGSKA (reference sequence). Between the trimmed V and J ends, which lost 4 bases and 6 bases, there was a span of 17 bases.